This T cell receptor (beta chain) was recorded in a study of T cells in Graves' hyperthyroidism and ophthalmopathy. This clonotype was seen at least ten times. There were TCR beta CDR3 regions amplified from RNA transcripts. HTBI primers were the set used in a first-round RT-PCR of the TCR CDR3. Via MiXCR, TCRdb re-called the multiplex PCR reads, giving one row per CDR3 protein. Counted here are about 360,000 distinct CDR3 sequences, over 10% occurring once; the ten biggest clones make up roughly 9.2%. V lost 1 base to trimming and J lost 7 bases; unmatched junction nucleotides: 7. CDR3 size: 14 residues. The V gene's germline CDR1 is SGHNT and CDR2 YENEEA. Hyperthyroidism, newly diagnosed and lasting under 2 months, affected patients aged 18 to 65. Cells are PBMCs isolated from about 10 ml of fresh blood.

V gene TRBV11-3 combines with J gene TRBJ2-7; 7 bases fit TRBD2. The receptor was isolated from a woman between 18 and 29 years old with Graves' hyperthyroidism. The source material was blood. For the CDR3, the DNA is TGTGCCAGCAGCTTAGTGGCGGGAGTAGGAGAGCAGTACTTC. Its translation is CASSLVAGVGEQYF.